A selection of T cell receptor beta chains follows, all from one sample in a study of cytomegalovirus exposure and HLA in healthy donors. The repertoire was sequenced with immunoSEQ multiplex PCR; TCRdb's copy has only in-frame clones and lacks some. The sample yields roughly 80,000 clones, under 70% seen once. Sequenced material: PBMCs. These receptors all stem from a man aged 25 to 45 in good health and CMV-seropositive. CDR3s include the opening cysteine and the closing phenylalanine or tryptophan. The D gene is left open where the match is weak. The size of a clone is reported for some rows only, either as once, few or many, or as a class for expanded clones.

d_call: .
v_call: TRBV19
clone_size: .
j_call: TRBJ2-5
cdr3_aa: CASSRQGGGQTQYF
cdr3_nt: TGTGCCAGTAGCCGACAGGGTGGGGGGCAGACCCAGTACTTC

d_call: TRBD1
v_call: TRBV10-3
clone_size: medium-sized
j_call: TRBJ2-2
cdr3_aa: CAISPRDREDTGELFF
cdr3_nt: TGTGCCATCAGCCCCCGGGACAGGGAGGACACCGGGGAGCTGTTTTTT

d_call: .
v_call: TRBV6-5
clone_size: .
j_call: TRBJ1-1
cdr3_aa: CASRSGYGTEAFF
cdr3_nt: TGTGCCAGCAGGTCAGGGTACGGCACTGAAGCTTTCTTT

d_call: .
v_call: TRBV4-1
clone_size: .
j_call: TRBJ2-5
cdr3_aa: CASSHPSALPETQYF
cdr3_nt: TGCGCCAGCAGCCATCCCAGCGCCCTGCCTGAGACCCAGTACTTC

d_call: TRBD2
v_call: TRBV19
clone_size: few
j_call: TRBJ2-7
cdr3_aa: CASSRTSGRDEQYF
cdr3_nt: TGTGCCAGTAGTAGGACTAGCGGGAGGGACGAGCAGTACTTC

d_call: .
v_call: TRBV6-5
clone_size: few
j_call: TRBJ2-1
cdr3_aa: CASSYSGGSYEQFF
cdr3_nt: TGTGCCAGCAGTTACTCGGGAGGAAGCTATGAGCAGTTCTTC

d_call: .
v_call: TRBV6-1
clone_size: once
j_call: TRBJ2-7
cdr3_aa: CASRLRQTYEQYF
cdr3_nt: TGTGCCAGCAGGCTCCGACAGACCTACGAGCAGTACTTC

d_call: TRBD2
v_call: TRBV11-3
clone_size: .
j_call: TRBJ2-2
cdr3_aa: CASSPSGSSRTGELFF
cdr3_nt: TGTGCCAGCAGCCCGAGCGGGAGCTCCCGGACCGGGGAGCTGTTTTTT

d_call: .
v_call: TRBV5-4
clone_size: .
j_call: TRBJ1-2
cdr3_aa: CASNPQGQYYGYTF
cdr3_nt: TGTGCCAGCAACCCACAGGGCCAATACTATGGCTACACCTTC

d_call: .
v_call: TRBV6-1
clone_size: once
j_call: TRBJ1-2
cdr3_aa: CASNQGFNYGYTF
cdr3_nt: TGTGCCAGCAATCAGGGATTTAACTATGGCTACACCTTC

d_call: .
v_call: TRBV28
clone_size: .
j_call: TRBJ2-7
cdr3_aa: CASSPPRGGHYEQYF
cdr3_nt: TGTGCCAGCAGTCCCCCACGCGGGGGCCACTACGAGCAGTACTTC

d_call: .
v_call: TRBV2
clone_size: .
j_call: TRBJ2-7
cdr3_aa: CASSGLGGEQYF
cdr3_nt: TGTGCCAGCAGTGGATTAGGGGGCGAGCAGTACTTC

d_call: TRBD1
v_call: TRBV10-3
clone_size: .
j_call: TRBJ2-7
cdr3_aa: CAIRPGQGQYEQYF
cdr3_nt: TGTGCCATCAGGCCGGGACAGGGCCAATACGAGCAGTACTTC

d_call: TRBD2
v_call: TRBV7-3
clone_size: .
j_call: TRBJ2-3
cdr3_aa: CASSSSGGHDTQYF
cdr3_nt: TGTGCCAGCAGCTCTAGCGGGGGGCACGATACGCAGTATTTT

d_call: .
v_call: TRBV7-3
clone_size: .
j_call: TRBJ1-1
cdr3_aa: CASSRNRATEAFF
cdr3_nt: TGTGCCAGCAGCCGTAACAGGGCCACTGAAGCTTTCTTT

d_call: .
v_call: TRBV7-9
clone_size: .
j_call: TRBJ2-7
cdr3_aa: CASSPYKSYEQYF
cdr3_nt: TGTGCCAGCAGCCCGTACAAGTCCTACGAGCAGTACTTC